This T cell receptor (beta chain) is from a study of T cell changes during pregnancy in multiple sclerosis. Only in-frame clones appear in the TCRdb table, and some are missing; sequencing was by immunoSEQ multiplex PCR. Of some 32,000 clones detected, 90% appear once; the ten largest clones hold roughly 4.5%. CDR1 and CDR2 from the germline V gene are LNHNV and YYDKDF (reference sequence). The CDR3 is 15 amino acids. V lost 5 bases to trimming and J lost 2 bases; unmatched junction nucleotides: 9. This material consisted of CD8+ T cells from peripheral blood mononuclear cells, taken in the second trimester of pregnancy. The source is a female donor with multiple sclerosis, enrolled in a pregnancy study. The chain recombines TRBV15 with TRBJ2-7; 7 bases match TRBD1. CDR3 sequence (DNA): TGTGCCACCAGCCTTCGACAGGGTTTCGCCTACGAGCAGTACTTC. Protein: CATSLRQGFAYEQYF. The variable domain in full, completed from reference TRBV15 and TRBJ2-7, reads DAMVIQNPRYQVTQFGKPVTLSCSQTLNHNVMYWYQQKSSQAPKLLFHYYDKDFNNEADTPDNFQSRRPNTSFCFLDIRSPGLGDTAMYLCATSLRQGFAYEQYFGPGTRLTVT.